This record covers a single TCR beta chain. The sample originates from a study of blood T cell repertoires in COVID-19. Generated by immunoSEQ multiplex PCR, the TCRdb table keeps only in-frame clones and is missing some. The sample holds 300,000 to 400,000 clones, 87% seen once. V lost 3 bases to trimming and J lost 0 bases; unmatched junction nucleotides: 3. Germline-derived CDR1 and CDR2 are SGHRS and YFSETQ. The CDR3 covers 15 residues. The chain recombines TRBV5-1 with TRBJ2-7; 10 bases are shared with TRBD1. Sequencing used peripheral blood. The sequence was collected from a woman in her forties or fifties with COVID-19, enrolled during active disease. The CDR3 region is CASSSRTGGSYEQYF. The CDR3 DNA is TGCGCCAGCAGCTCCCGGACAGGGGGCTCCTACGAGCAGTACTTC.